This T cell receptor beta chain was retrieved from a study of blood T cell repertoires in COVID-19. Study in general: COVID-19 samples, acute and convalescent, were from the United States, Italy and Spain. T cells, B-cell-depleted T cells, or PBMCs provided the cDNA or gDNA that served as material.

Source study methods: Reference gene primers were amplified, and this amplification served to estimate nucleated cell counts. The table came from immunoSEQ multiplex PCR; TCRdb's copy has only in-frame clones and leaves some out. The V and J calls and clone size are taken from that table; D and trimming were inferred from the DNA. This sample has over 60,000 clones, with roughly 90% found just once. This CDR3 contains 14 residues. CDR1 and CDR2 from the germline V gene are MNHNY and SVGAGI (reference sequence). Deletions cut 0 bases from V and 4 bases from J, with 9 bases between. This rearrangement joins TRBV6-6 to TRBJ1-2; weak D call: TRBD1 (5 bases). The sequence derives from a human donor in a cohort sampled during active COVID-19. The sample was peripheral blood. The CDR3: CASSYSGGTYGYTF. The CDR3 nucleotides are TGTGCCAGCAGTTACTCGGGGGGGACCTATGGCTACACCTTC.